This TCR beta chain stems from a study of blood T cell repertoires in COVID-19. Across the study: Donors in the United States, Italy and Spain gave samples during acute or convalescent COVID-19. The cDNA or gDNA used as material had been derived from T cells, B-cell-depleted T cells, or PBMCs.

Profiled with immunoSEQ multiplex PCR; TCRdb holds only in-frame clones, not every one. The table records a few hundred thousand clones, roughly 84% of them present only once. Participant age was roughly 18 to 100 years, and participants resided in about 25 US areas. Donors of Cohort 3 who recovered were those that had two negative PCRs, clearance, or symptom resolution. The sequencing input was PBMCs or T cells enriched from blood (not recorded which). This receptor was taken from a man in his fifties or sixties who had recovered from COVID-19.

The CDR3 spells CASSMGLAEAYEQYF. The CDR3 DNA reads TGTGCCAGCAGTATGGGACTAGCGGAAGCCTACGAGCAGTACTTC. The chain links TRBV2 to TRBJ2-7; 11 nucleotides match TRBD2. The V gene end was trimmed by 5 bases and the J gene end by 2 bases; junction bases not matched to a gene: 5. This CDR3 region has 15 residues. The germline V gene encodes CDR1 SNHLY and CDR2 FYNNEI. Filled out from reference TRBV2 and TRBJ2-7, the complete variable domain reads EPEVTQTPSHQVTQMGQEVILRCVPISNHLYFYWYRQILGQKVEFLVSFYNNEISEKSEIFDDQFSVERPDGSNFTLKIRSTKLEDSAMYFCASSMGLAEAYEQYFGPGTRLTVT.